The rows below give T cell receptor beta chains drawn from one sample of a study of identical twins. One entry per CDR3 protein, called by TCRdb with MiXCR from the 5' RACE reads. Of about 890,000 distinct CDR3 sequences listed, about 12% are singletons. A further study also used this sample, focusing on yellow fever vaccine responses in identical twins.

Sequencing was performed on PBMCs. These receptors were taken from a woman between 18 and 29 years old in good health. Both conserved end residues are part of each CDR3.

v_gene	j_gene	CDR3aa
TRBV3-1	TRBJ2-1	CASSHRTPGQGVKNEQFF
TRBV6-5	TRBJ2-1	CASSYPTGKMGEQFF
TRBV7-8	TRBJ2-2	CASRPGLAGGRNTGELFF
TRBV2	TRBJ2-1	CASSAGGLAGRTYNEQFF
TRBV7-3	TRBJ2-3	CASSLAGRVFDTQYF
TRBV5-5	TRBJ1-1	CASSFLGAVNTEAFF
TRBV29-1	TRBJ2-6	CSVGDRGTGANVLTF
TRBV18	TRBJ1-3	CASSDRRSGNTIYF
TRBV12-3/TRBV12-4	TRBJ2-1	CASSEGLGSYNEQFF
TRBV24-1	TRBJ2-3	CATSDFIKTSTDTQYF
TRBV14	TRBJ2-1	CASSQTRLAGEQFF
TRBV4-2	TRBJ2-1	CASGRDRVDNEQFF
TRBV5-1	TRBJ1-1	CASSFRGHGTEAFF
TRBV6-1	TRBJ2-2	CASSPATGNTGELFF
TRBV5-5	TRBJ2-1	CASSSPGLGPFF
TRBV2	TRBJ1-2	CASSDEQNYGYTF
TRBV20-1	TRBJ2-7	CSASQRIYEQYF
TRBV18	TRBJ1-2	CASSPPVSPNYGYTF
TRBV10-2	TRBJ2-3	CASCEANTQYF
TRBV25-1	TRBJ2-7	CASSAWGYEQYF
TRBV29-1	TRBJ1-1	CSVAPTLGSTEAFF
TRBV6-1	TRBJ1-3	CASSGTGSGGNTIYF
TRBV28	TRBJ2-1	CASSPPPRRTSYNEQFF